The T cell receptor (beta chain) described here comes from a study of T cell responses to AZD1222 COVID-19 vaccine. General study findings and limits: Spike-specific TCR breadth and depth went up after people got two AZD1222 doses.

Libraries were prepared by immunoSEQ multiplex PCR; TCRdb keeps only in-frame clonotypes and omits some of them. The sample has about 130,000 clones, 80% to 90% seen once. The germline V gene has CDR1 MNHEY and CDR2 SVGEGT. This CDR3 has 14 amino acids. V gave up 4 bases and J gave up 7 bases; unmatched junction bases: 5. Points on this clone: What it binds is unknown.

This sequence was found in an adult in good health. Here the sequenced sample was peripheral blood, taken on day 0 of AZD1222 vaccination. The chain employs TRBV6-2 or TRBV6-3 and TRBJ2-1; 9 nucleotides match TRBD1. CDR3 in DNA: TGTGCCAGCAGTTGGGACAGGGAGCGGAATGAGCAGTTCTTC. Translating gives CASSWDRERNEQFF.